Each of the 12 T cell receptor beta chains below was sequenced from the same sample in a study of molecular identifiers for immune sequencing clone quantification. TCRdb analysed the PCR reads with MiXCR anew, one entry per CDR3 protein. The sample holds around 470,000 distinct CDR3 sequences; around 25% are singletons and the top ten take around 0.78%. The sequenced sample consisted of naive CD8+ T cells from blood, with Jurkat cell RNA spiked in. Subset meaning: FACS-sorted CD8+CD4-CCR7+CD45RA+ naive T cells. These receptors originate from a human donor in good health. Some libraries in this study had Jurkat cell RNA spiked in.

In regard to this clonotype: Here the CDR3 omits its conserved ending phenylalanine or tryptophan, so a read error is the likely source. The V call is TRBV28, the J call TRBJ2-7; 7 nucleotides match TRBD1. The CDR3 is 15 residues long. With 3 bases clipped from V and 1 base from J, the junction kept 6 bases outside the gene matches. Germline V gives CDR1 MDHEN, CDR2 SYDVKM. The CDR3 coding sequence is TGTGCCAGCAGTTTGAGGGGGCTGAAATCCTACGAGCAGTACTCC. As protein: CASSLRGLKSYEQYS.

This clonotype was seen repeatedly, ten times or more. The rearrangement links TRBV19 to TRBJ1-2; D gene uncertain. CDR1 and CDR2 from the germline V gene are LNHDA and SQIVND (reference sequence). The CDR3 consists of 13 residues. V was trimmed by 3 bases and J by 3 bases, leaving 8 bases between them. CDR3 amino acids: CASSIERDYGYTF. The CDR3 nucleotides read TGTGCCAGTAGTATCGAGAGAGACTATGGCTACACCTTC.

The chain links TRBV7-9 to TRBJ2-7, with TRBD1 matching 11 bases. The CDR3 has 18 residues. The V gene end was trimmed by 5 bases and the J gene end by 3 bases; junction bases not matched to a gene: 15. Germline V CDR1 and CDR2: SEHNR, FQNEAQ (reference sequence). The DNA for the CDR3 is TGTGCCAGCAGCGTACGGGACAGGGGGTCCTATACTAACTACGAGCAGTACTTC. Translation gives CASSVRDRGSYTNYEQYF.

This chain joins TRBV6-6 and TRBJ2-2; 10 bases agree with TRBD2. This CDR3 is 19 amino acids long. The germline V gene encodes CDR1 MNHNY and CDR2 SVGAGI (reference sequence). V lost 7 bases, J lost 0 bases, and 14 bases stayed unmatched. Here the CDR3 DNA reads TGTGCCAGCACCAATTCAAGGATTAGCGGGGGGCCGAACACCGGGGAGCTGTTTTTT. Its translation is CASTNSRISGGPNTGELFF.

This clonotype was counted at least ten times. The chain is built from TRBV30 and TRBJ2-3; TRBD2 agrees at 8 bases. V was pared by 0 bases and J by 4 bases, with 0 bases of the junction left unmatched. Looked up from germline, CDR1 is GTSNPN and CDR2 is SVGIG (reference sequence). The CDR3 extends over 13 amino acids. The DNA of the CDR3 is TGTGCCTGGAGTGTAGCGGGGGCAGATACGCAGTATTTT. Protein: CAWSVAGADTQYF.

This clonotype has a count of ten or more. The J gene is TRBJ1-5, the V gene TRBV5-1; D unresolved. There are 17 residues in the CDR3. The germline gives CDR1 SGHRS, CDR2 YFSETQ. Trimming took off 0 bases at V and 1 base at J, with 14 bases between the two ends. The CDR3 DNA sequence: TGCGCCAGCAGCTTGGTAGAGGCTGGGCGGAGCAATCAGCCCCAGCATTTT. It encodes CASSLVEAGRSNQPQHF.

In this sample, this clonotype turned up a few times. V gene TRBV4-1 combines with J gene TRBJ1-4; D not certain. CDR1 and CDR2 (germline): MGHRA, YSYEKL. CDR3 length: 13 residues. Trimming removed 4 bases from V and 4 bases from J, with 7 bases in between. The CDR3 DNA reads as TGCGCCAGCAGCCGGCGGATTAATGAAAAACTGTTTTTT. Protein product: CASSRRINEKLFF.

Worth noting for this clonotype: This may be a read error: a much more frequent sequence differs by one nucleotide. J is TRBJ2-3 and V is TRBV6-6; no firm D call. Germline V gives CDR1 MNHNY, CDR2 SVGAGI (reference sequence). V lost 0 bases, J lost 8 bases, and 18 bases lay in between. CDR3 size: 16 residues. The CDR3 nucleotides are TGTGCCAGCAGTTACTCAATACTCCCCACGGCAGGTACGCAGTATTTT. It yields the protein CASSYSILPTAGTQYF.

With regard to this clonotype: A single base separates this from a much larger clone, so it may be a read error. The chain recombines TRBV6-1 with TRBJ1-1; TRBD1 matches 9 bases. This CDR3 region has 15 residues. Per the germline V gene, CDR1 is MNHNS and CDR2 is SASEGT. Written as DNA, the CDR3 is TGTGCCAGCAGTGAACCGACAGGGGGAGAGACTGAAGCTCTCTTT. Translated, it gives CASSEPTGGETEALF.

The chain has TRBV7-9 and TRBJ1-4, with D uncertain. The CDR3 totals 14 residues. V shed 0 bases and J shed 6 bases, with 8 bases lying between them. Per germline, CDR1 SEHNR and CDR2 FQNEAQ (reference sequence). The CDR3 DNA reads TGTGCCAGCAGCTTAGCATGGTCCCATGAAAAACTGTTTTTT. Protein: CASSLAWSHEKLFF. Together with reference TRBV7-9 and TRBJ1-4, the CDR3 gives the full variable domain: DTGVSQNPRHKITKRGQNVTFRCDPISEHNRLYWYRQTLGQGPEFLTYFQNEAQLEKSRLLSDRFSAERPKGSFSTLEIQRTEQGDSAMYLCASSLAWSHEKLFFGSGTQLSVL.

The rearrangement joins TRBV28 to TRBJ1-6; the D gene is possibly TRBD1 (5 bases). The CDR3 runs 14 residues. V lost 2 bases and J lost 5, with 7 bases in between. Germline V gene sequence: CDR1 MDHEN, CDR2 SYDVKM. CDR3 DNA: TGTGCCAGCAGTTTAATAGGGGATAATTCACCCCTCCACTTT. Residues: CASSLIGDNSPLHF. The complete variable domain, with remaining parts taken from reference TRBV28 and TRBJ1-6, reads DVKVTQSSRYLVKRTGEKVFLECVQDMDHENMFWYRQDPGLGLRLIYFSYDVKMKEKGDIPEGYSVSREKKERFSLILESASTNQTSMYLCASSLIGDNSPLHFGNGTRLTVT.

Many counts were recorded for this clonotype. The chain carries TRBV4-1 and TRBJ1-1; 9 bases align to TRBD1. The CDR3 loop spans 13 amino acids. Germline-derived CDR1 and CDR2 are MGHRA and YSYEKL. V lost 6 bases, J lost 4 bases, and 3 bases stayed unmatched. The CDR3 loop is CASRPDRGTEAFF. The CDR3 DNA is TGCGCCAGCAGACCGGACAGGGGCACTGAAGCTTTCTTT.